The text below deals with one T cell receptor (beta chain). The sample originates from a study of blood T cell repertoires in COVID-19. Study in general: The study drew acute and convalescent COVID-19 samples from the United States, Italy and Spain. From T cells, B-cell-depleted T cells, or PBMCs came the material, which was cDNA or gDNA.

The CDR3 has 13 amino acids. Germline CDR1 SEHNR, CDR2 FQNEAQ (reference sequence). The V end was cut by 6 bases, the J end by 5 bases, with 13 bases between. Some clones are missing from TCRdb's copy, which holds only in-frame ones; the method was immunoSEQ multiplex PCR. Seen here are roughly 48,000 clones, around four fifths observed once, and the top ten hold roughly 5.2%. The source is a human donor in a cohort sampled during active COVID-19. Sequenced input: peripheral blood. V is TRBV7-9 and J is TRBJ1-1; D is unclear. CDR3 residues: CASRLGSGTEAFF. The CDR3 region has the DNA TGTGCCAGCAGACTCGGATCGGGTACTGAAGCTTTCTTT.